This T cell receptor (beta chain) was retrieved from a study of blood T cell repertoires in COVID-19. Under the authors' procedure: Scientists estimated how many nucleated cells there were by amplifying reference gene primers. Profiling relied on immunoSEQ multiplex PCR, and the TCRdb table lists in-frame clones only, not all of them. V and J calls and clone size are given by that table; D and trimming were obtained from the DNA. In the table there are about 370,000 clones, 89% of which are singletons. Seattle cases were enrolled at active infection and followed longitudinally. This receptor was taken from a woman younger than 45 with COVID-19, enrolled during active disease. Sample: peripheral blood.

CDR3 nucleotides: TGTGCCAGCACTACCCAGGGAACAGATACGCAGTATTTT. Translating it yields CASTTQGTDTQYF. This chain uses TRBV7-2 with TRBJ2-3, with D possibly TRBD1 on 5 matching bases. This CDR3 contains 13 residues. V was pared by 7 bases and J by 3 bases, with 11 bases between. Germline-derived CDR1 and CDR2 are SGHTA and FQGNSA.